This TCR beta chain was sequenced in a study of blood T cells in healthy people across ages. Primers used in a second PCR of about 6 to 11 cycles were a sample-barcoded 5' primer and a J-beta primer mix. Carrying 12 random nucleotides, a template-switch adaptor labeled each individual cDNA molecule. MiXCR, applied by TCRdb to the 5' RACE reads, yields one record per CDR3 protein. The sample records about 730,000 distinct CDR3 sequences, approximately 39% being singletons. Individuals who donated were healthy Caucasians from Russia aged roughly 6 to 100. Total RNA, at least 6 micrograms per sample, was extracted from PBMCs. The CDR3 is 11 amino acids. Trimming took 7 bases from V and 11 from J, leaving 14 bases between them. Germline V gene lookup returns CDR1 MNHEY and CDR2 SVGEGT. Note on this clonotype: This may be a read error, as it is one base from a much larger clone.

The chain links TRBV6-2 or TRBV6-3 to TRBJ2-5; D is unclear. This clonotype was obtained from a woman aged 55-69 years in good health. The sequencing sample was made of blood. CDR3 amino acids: CASNLPGEQYF. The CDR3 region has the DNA TGTGCCAGCAACCTTCCGGGTGAGCAGTACTTC.